This TCR beta chain was identified during a study of radiotherapy plus CTLA-4 blockade in lung cancer. Study findings and constraints: The study found tumor-derived TCR clones expanded in blood after radiotherapy plus ipilimumab. According to reports, early shifts in blood T cell clones, alongside interferon-beta, forecast response most accurately.

A note on this clone: What it recognizes is unknown.

Focal radiation plus CTLA-4 blockade with ipilimumab was administered to patients who had chemo-refractory metastatic non-small-cell lung cancer. Clones were sequenced by immunoSEQ multiplex PCR, and TCRdb holds only the in-frame ones, with some missing. This sample has roughly 93,000 clones; approximately 78% occur once, and the top ten carry roughly 3.5%. In germline, CDR1 is WNHNN, CDR2 SYGVQD (reference sequence). The V end was cut by 3 bases, the J end by 5 bases, with 10 bases between. The CDR3 runs 13 residues. The rearrangement uses TRBV10-1 and TRBJ1-2, with D possibly TRBD1 on 5 matching bases. The material sequenced was peripheral blood, taken from a patient treated with radiotherapy plus ipilimumab. This clonotype was obtained from a human donor with non-small cell lung cancer who had a partial response to radiotherapy plus ipilimumab. The CDR3 loop is CASSEGAGYGYTF. The CDR3 nucleotides read TGCGCCAGCAGTGAAGGGGCAGGATATGGCTACACCTTC.